The clone carrying this TCR beta chain showed up just once. This sample was taken from a study of OX40 agonist ivuxolimab in advanced cancers. The data were produced by immunoSEQ multiplex PCR, yet TCRdb's version contains in-frame clones alone and is incomplete. The sample holds roughly 79,000 clones, 75% to 95% seen once. The CDR3 loop spans 16 amino acids. V lost 8 bases and J lost 0, with 17 bases in between. CDR1 and CDR2 (germline): MDHEN, SYDVKM. J is TRBJ2-1 and V is TRBV28, with D maybe TRBD2 (6 bases). Sequences were derived from CD4+ or CD8+ T cells sorted from blood, sampled in a trial of the OX40 agonist ivuxolimab. This sequence originates from an adult with an advanced solid tumor such as melanoma, head and neck, liver or kidney cancer. The DNA of the CDR3 is TGTGCCAGCCCCCCAGAGACTAGTTCCTCCTACAATGAGCAGTTCTTC. This encodes CASPPETSSSYNEQFF.